This TCR beta chain was identified during a study of monozygotic twins with inflammatory bowel disease (dated by TCRdb to about 2019). As for the study more broadly: A total of about 28 monozygotic twin pairs were included in the full study, comprising nine German pairs (four IBD-concordant, five IBD-discordant) and 19 IBD-discordant Danish pairs. The search for disease-associated traits relied mainly on comparing, within discordant pairs, IBD patients with their genetically identical healthy co-twins. Each individual had, on average, about 151 000 unique TCRalpha sequences and 181 000 unique TCRbeta sequences available for analysis.

With regard to this clonotype: The antigen it binds to is not known.

From each donor, a roughly 2.5 ml peripheral blood sample was collected into PAXgene tubes and stored at -80 degrees C. Without any T cell sorting, total RNA was extracted from whole blood using the PAXgene blood miRNA kit on an automated QIAcube. Peripheral blood from monozygotic twin pairs who were concordant or discordant for inflammatory bowel disease underwent deep TCRalpha and TCRbeta repertoire profiling using unique molecular barcoding. Smoking habits were recorded for all twin pairs, and individuals were classified as current, former or never smokers. The full study reports these points: A decrease in TCRbeta repertoire diversity, as measured by inverse Simpson index, was observed in IBD patients compared with their healthy co-twins. No single strong signal or clonotype linked to IBD turned up in the results, so the idea that one exists was not supported. Distinction between different T cell subtypes could not be achieved in the analysis. Fewer clonotypes were shared with other individuals by IBD patients than by healthy twins, most markedly in patients showing signs of disease activity. Repertoire similarity did not differ between concordant and discordant twins, possibly due to limited statistical power. Background noise and inter-individual variability may have been introduced into the repertoires by the differing immunosuppressive treatments among patients.

Libraries came from 5' RACE. The input for every TCR library was around 3,800 ng of total RNA. For each sample, cDNA was synthesized in eight separate reactions using SMARTScribe reverse transcriptase. During cDNA synthesis, template switching was used to introduce unique molecular identifiers that contained a 6-nucleotide sample barcode. TCRalpha and TCRbeta cDNA was amplified by two nested PCRs of 16 and 9 cycles, with bead purification after each PCR. Before amplification, cDNA was treated with uracil DNA-glycosylase and purified using the QIAquick PCR purification kit. The second PCR added Illumina TruSeq-compatible adapters along with sample-specific barcodes. Library quality and concentration were assessed using TapeStation and Qubit, and approximately 5 ng of each library was pooled. Pooled libraries were sequenced on an Illumina HiSeq2500 single-index Rapid Run with 2 x 100 bp reads and custom sequencing primers. On the authors' methods: MiGEC version 1.2.6 was used for UMI-based consensus assembly, which corrected PCR and sequencing errors. MiXCR version 2.1.1 handled V(D)J alignment, clonotype assembly and CDR3 extraction. Normalisation of gene usage, clonotype sharing and MAIT/NKT TCR abundance was achieved by analysing the top 1000, 10 000 and 20 000 clonotypes per sample. After downsampling to 27 000 UMIs, diversity was calculated as the inverse Simpson index using the vegan R package. Paired Mann-Whitney U tests were applied to discordant twin pairs, with Benjamini-Hochberg correction for multiple testing. TCRdb reprocessed the reads and assigns one entry to each CDR3 protein sequence, leaving out DNA. V and J calls and clone size were set by TCRdb, not the authors. The sample table records approximately 330,000 distinct CDR3 sequences. The top ten clonotypes cover 2% to 2.5% of the sample.

Spanning cysteine to phenylalanine, the CDR3 consists of 15 amino acids. No nucleotide data were recorded. Based on the germline V gene (reference sequence), the CDR1 and CDR2 sequences are SGHKS and YYEKEE. Recombination joined TRBV5-5 with TRBJ2-3; without DNA, the TCRdb call of TRBD2 cannot be checked. The sequence derives from a human donor with ulcerative colitis or Crohn's disease, or a healthy co-twin of an affected twin (not recorded which). The sample taken for sequencing was blood. CDR3 reads: CASERLAGTTDTQYF. Joined to the reference TRBV5-5 and TRBJ2-3 proteins, this CDR3 gives the full variable domain: DAGVTQSPTHLIKTRGQQVTLRCSPISGHKSVSWYQQVLGQGPQFIFQYYEKEERGRGNFPDRFSARQFPNYSSELNVNALLLGDSALYLCASERLAGTTDTQYFGPGTRLTVL.